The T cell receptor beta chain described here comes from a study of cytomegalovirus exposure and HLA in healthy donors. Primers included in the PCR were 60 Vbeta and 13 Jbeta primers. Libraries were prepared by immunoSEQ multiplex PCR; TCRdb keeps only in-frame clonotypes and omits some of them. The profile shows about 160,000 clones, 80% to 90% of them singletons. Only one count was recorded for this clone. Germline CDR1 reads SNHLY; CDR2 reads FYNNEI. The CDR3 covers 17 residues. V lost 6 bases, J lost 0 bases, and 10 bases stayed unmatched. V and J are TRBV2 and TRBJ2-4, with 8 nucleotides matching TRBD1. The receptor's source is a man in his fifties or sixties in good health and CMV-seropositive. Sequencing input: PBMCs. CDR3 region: CASSAQGVTLAKNIQYF. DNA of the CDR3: TGTGCCAGCAGCGCACAGGGGGTCACCCTAGCCAAAAACATTCAGTACTTC.